What follows is one T cell receptor beta chain and its context. Sequencing used immunoSEQ multiplex PCR; TCRdb keeps in-frame clones, though not all of them. Of some 500,000 clones in the sample, roughly 87% are singletons; the top ten hold about 2.4%. This sample is part of a study of Ad26.COV2.S vaccination and SARS-CoV-2 variants. Germline V gives CDR1 SGHRS, CDR2 YFSETQ. The CDR3 spans 14 residues. The V and J ends lost 6 bases and 5 bases, in that order; junction bases with no gene match: 10. The sample's treatment: some 20 received Ad26.COV2.S at low or high dose, single or two shots; 5 received placebo; per-sample allocation not given. Day 63 after the first injection of vaccine or placebo was the sampling time. A Boston adult aged 18-55 years was the donor. Ad26.COV2.S expressed prefusion-stabilized spike from the original Wuhan strain.

This rearrangement joins TRBV5-1 to TRBJ1-1; 7 bases match TRBD1. This specimen consisted of peripheral blood, obtained in a trial of Ad26.COV2.S vaccine versus placebo. This clonotype was sampled from a person between 18 and 65 years old who received the Ad26.COV2.S COVID-19 vaccine or a placebo. CDR3 nucleotide sequence: TGCGCCAGCACCGAGACAGGGAGGGTAACTGAAGCTTTCTTT. Its protein is CASTETGRVTEAFF.